The entry below describes one TCR beta chain. Individual cDNA molecules each received unique molecular identifiers attached to them. In TCRdb, the 5' RACE reads were re-called with MiXCR into one record per CDR3 protein. The sample carries over 50,000 distinct CDR3 sequences, about 15% recorded once. These data come from a study of early T cells in non-severe SARS-CoV-2 infection. Study context: Chains were unpaired, as sequencing was done on bulk RNA from unsorted whole blood.

The V gene end was trimmed by 7 bases and the J gene end by 0 bases; junction bases not matched to a gene: 8. The CDR3 is made up of 17 amino acids. Germline V gene sequence: CDR1 SGHAT, CDR2 FQNNGV. This chain connects TRBV11-2 to TRBJ2-1, with 11 bases identical to TRBD2. The sequence derives from an adult who was a healthcare worker with PCR-confirmed SARS-CoV-2 infection or an uninfected control (not recorded which). Sequencing used whole blood, obtained at baseline. This chain's CDR3 is CASTWTSGFSSYNEQFF. Here the CDR3 DNA reads TGTGCCAGCACCTGGACTAGCGGGTTTAGCTCCTACAATGAGCAGTTCTTC.